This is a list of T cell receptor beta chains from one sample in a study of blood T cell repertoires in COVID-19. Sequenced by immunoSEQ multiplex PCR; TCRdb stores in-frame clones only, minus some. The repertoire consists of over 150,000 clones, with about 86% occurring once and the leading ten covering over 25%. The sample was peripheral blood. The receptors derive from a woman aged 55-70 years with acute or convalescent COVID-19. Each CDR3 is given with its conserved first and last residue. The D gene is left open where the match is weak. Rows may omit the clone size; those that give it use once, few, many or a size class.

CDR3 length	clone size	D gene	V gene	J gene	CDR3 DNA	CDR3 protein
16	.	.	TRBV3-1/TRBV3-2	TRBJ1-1	TGTGCCAGCAGCCAACTTGCGGCAGGACAAAACACTGAAGCTTTCTTT	CASSQLAAGQNTEAFF
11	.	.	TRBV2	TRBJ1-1	TGTGCCAGCAGAGGACAGATAGAAGCTTTCTTT	CASRGQIEAFF
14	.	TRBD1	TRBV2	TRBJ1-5	TGTGCCAGCAGTTACAGGGGTCAGAGTCAGCCCCAGCATTTT	CASSYRGQSQPQHF
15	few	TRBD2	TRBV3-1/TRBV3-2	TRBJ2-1	TGTGCCAGCAGCCAGGTTAGCGGGGGGTACAATGAGCAGTTCTTC	CASSQVSGGYNEQFF
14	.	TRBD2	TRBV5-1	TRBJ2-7	TGCGCCAGCAGCTCGGGGACTAGCGGGCGAAAGCAGTACTTC	CASSSGTSGRKQYF
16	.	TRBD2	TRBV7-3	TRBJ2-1	TGTGCCAGCAGCCCACTAGCGGATAGCTCCTACAATGAGCAGTTCTTC	CASSPLADSSYNEQFF
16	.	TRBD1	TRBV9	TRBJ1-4	TGTGCCAGCAGCGCCCAACAGGGGTCGACTAATGAAAAACTGTTTTTT	CASSAQQGSTNEKLFF
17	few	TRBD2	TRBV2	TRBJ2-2	TGTGCCAGCAGTGAATTAGCGGGGGGCCCGAACACCGGGGAGCTGTTTTTT	CASSELAGGPNTGELFF
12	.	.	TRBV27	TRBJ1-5	TGTGCCAGGGCTCATGCGGGTCAGCCCCAGCATTTT	CARAHAGQPQHF
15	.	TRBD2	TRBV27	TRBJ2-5	TGTGCCAGCAGTTTCAAGCGGGGACACCAAGAGACCCAGTACTTC	CASSFKRGHQETQYF
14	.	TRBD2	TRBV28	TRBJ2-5	TGTGCCGTAAATAAGCGGGGGGGCATGGAGACCCAGTACTTC	CAVNKRGGMETQYF
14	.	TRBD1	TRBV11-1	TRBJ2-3	TGTGCCAGCAGCTGGGGACAGGGTGATTATACGCAGTATTTT	CASSWGQGDYTQYF
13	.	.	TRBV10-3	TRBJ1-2	TGTGCCATCAGTACCCAGGAATCCTATGGCTACACCTTC	CAISTQESYGYTF
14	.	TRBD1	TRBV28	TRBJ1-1	TGTGCCAGCAGTCTATGGACAGGGGGCACTGAAGCTTTCTTT	CASSLWTGGTEAFF
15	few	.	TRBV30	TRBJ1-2	TGTGCCTGGAGTGTTAGGAGGGGAAGTATCGATGGCTACACCTTC	CAWSVRRGSIDGYTF
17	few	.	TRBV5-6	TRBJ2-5	TGTGCCAGCAGCTTGGATCTACCCGGGGGTGTGTCAGAGACCCAGTACTTC	CASSLDLPGGVSETQYF
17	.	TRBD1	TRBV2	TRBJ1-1	TGTGCCAGCAGTGAAGCGGGGACAGGGGGTTCGAACACTGAAGCTTTCTTT	CASSEAGTGGSNTEAFF
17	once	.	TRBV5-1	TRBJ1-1	TGCGCCAGCAGCGGCCCGGGACAAAGATCCTGGGACACTGAAGCTTTCTTT	CASSGPGQRSWDTEAFF
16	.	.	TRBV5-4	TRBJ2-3	TGTGCCAGCAGCTTGTCTTTGATGGGGGCCGAAGATACGCAGTATTTT	CASSLSLMGAEDTQYF
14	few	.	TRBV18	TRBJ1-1	TGTGCCAGCTCACCATTAGGAGGAACCACTGAAGCTTTCTTT	CASSPLGGTTEAFF
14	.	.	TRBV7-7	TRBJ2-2	TGTGCTAGCCGCCCGGGTGAGAACACCGGGGAGCTGTTTTTT	CASRPGENTGELFF
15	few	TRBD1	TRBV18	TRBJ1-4	TGTGCCAGCTCACCCCTCAGGGGGCAAGATGAAAAACTGTTTTTT	CASSPLRGQDEKLFF
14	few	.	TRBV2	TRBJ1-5	TGTGCCAGCAGTGAACAGGGAGGACATCAGCCCCAGCATTTT	CASSEQGGHQPQHF
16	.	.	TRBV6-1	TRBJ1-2	TGTGCCAGCAGTGAATCTAACGGGTCAGGGAGGAAAGGCTACACCTTC	CASSESNGSGRKGYTF
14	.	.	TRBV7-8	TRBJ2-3	TGTGCCAGCAGCCTCAACAGGGGCACAGATACGCAGTATTTT	CASSLNRGTDTQYF
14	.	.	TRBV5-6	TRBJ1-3	TGTGCCAGCAGCTTCCAGGGGTCTGGAAACACCATATATTTT	CASSFQGSGNTIYF
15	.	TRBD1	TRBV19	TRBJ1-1	TGTGCCAGTAGCGGGACAGGGGGGATGAACACTGAAGCTTTCTTT	CASSGTGGMNTEAFF
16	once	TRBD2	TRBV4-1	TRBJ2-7	TGCGCCAGCAGCCAAGTCTCCGGGACTAGTCACTACGAGCAGTACTTC	CASSQVSGTSHYEQYF
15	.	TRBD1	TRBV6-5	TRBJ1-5	TGTGCCAGCAGTCCCGGGACAGCACTTTCTCAGCCCCAGCATTTT	CASSPGTALSQPQHF
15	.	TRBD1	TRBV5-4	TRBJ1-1	TGTGCCAGCAGCTTGGTGGCAGGGGGTTACACTGAAGCTTTCTTT	CASSLVAGGYTEAFF
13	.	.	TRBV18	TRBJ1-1	TGTGCCAGCTCACCATTCATCAACACTGAAGCTTTCTTT	CASSPFINTEAFF
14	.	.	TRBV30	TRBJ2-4	TGTGCCTGGAGTGAAGGGCGGGGCAAAAACATTCAGTACTTC	CAWSEGRGKNIQYF
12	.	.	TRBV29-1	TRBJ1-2	TGCAGCGTCGAGGGCCCAGGCTATGGCTACACCTTC	CSVEGPGYGYTF
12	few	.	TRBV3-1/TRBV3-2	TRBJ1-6	TGTGCCACGTCGACAGATAATTCACCCCTCCACTTT	CATSTDNSPLHF
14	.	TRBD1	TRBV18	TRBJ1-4	TGTGCCAGCTCATCGGACAGGGGTAACGGAAAACTGTTTTTT	CASSSDRGNGKLFF
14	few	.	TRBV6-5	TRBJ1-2	TGTGCCAGCAGTTACGTACGGGGGGTTGATGGCTACACCTTC	CASSYVRGVDGYTF
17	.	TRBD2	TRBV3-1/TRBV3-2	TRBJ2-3	TGTGCCAGCAGCCAAGACAATCTAGCGGGGGTTGGAGATACGCAGTATTTT	CASSQDNLAGVGDTQYF
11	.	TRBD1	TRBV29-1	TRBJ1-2	TGCAGCGTACAGGGGAACGATGGCTACACCTTC	CSVQGNDGYTF
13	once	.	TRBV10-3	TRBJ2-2	TGTGCCATCCAGGGCCTGAACACCGGGGAGCTGTTTTTT	CAIQGLNTGELFF
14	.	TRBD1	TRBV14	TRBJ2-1	TGTGCCAGCAGCCGGGACAGGGTCTCTTATGAGCAGTTCTTC	CASSRDRVSYEQFF
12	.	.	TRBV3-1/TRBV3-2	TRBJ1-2	TGTGCCAGCAGCCAAGTAGACTATGGCTACACCTTC	CASSQVDYGYTF
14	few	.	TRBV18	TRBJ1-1	TGTGCCAGCTCAGATTTTGGACAGAACACTGAAGCTTTCTTT	CASSDFGQNTEAFF
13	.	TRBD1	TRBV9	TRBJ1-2	TGTGCCAGCAGCCACGGGGACAGGTATGGCTACACCTTC	CASSHGDRYGYTF
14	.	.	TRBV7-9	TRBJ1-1	TGTGCCAGCAGCAGGGCTCCATCAGACACTGAAGCTTTCTTT	CASSRAPSDTEAFF
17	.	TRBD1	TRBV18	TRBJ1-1	TGTGCCAGCTCACTCAACACTCGACAGGGGACCAACACTGAAGCTTTCTTT	CASSLNTRQGTNTEAFF
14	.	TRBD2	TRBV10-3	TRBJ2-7	TGTGCCATCAGTGAGCTAGCGGGAGCACACGAGCAGTACTTC	CAISELAGAHEQYF
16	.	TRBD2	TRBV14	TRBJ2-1	TGTGCCAGCAGCCAAGACACTAGCGGGGGGAGAAATGAGCAGTTCTTC	CASSQDTSGGRNEQFF
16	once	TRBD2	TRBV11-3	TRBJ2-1	TGTGCCAGCAGCCGCGGACTAGCGGGGGGGGACAATGAGCAGTTCTTC	CASSRGLAGGDNEQFF
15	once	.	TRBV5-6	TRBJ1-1	TGTGCCAGCAGCGGCAGCAAGACAGGGAACACTGAAGCTTTCTTT	CASSGSKTGNTEAFF
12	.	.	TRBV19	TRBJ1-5	TGTGCCAGTAGTTCCAGTACACAGCCCCAGCATTTT	CASSSSTQPQHF